The present T cell receptor (beta chain) was sequenced within a study of CD8 T cells in Susac syndrome. Points from the study as a whole: That the number of individuals in its TCR sequencing and HLA analysis was relatively small was acknowledged by the study.

Note on this clonotype: Its antigen is as yet unknown.

V trimming: 2 bases; J trimming: 8 bases; junction bases outside the gene matches: 6. The length of the CDR3 is 16 residues. CDR1 is MGHRA, CDR2 YSYEKL, per germline. Random hexamers were used to reverse transcribe the RNA input (roughly 0.5 to 1 ug). Across 54 Vbeta and 13 Jbeta, TCR beta CDR3 was amplified with immunoSEQ multiplex PCR. Each CDR3 protein gets one entry after TCRdb re-called the immunoSEQ multiplex PCR reads with MiXCR. The table includes approximately 120,000 distinct CDR3 sequences, about 92% detected once. Negative isolation was used for CD8+ and CD4+ T cells and FACS enrichment for TEMRA cells.

The clonotype comes from a human donor with multiple sclerosis. The sequencing input was CD8+ T cells from PBMCs. The chain carries TRBV4-1 and TRBJ2-1, with 13 bases identical to TRBD2. Written as DNA, the CDR3 is TGCGCCAGCAGCCAACCCGGACTAGCGGGGGTCCATGAGCAGTTCTTC. It specifies CASSQPGLAGVHEQFF.